The clone carrying this T cell receptor (beta chain) was counted a few times. TCR beta CDR3 region amplification was performed from RNA transcripts. During a first-round RT-PCR of the TCR CDR3, the HTBI primer set was used. TCRdb processed the multiplex PCR reads anew with MiXCR; each CDR3 protein has one entry. The profile covers roughly 380,000 distinct CDR3 sequences, with about 15% appearing a single time and 9.5% to 11% taken by the ten largest. The data stem from a study of T cells in Graves' hyperthyroidism and ophthalmopathy. V was trimmed by 8 bases and J by 6 bases, leaving 16 bases between them. The CDR3 covers 14 residues. CDR1 is SEHNR, CDR2 FQNEAQ, per germline (reference sequence).

The clonotype originates from a woman aged 55-69 years with Graves' hyperthyroidism. The chain links TRBV7-9 to TRBJ1-4; D not resolved. The sequenced material came from blood. CDR3 nucleotide sequence: TGTGCCAGCCGTCCCTTGGACTCGGATGAAAAACTGTTTTTT. Encoded protein: CASRPLDSDEKLFF.